Here is one T cell receptor beta chain with its context. What it binds is unknown. Treatment was busulfan-fludarabine conditioning, a marrow graft, and cyclophosphamide on days +3 and +4. Method: immunoSEQ multiplex PCR; TCRdb's copy keeps in-frame clones and lacks some. The sample consists of about 43,000 clones, around 91% of them appearing once. Trimming removed 5 bases from V and 3 bases from J; junction bases left unmatched: 13. The CDR3 is 18 residues long. This record belongs to a study of T cells after posttransplantation cyclophosphamide. Points from the study as a whole: Donor CD8+ memory clones often dominated recipient blood repertoires at later times. After PTCy, TRB diversity resembled that of CNI/methotrexate controls. Skin or GI-infiltrating T cells shared few TRB sequences with blood.

V gene TRBV6-7 combines with J gene TRBJ2-5, with 12 bases fitting TRBD1. TRBV6-7 belongs to the ORF category, with a function that is uncertain. Sequencing used PBMCs, obtained around 67 days after allogeneic stem cell transplant with posttransplant cyclophosphamide. The origin of this receptor is a male patient aged 60 to 75 who received an allogeneic stem cell transplant from a related donor and was CMV-positive. The graft donor may have contributed some T cells. The chain's CDR3 is CASSRRGTGGVVEETQYF. The DNA for the CDR3 is TGTGCCAGCAGTCGCCGCGGGACAGGGGGCGTTGTGGAAGAGACCCAGTACTTC.